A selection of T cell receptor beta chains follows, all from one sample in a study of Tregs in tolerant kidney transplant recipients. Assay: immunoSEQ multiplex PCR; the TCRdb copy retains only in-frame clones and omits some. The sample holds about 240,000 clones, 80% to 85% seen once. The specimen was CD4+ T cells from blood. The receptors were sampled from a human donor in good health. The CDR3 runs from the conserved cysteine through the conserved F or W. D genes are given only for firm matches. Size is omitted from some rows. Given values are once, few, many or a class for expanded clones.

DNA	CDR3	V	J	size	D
TGTGCCAGCAGCCGGGACTCCTTTTCCTACGAGCAGTACTTC	CASSRDSFSYEQYF	TRBV5-4	TRBJ2-7	.	.
TGTGCCAGCAGCACAGAGTTGTATGGCTACACCTTC	CASSTELYGYTF	TRBV5-4	TRBJ1-2	.	.
TGTGCCAGCAGCTTACTCTCCGCAGGGAGGACTAATGAAAAACTGTTTTTT	CASSLLSAGRTNEKLFF	TRBV11-2	TRBJ1-4	.	.
TGTGCCAGCAGGCTGGACGTTAACACTGAAGCTTTCTTT	CASRLDVNTEAFF	TRBV2	TRBJ1-1	.	.
TGTGCCTGGAGTTCTAGCGGATATCGCGAGCAGTACTTC	CAWSSSGYREQYF	TRBV30	TRBJ2-7	.	TRBD2
TGTGCCAGCTCATTACAGGGGGCCTACAATGAGCAGTTCTTC	CASSLQGAYNEQFF	TRBV18	TRBJ2-1	.	TRBD1
TGTGCCAGCAGCTTGGACACAGATACGCAGTATTTT	CASSLDTDTQYF	TRBV5-4	TRBJ2-3	.	.
TGTGCCAGCAGTTCGACATCAGGGTCTGGGGCCAACGTCCTGACTTTC	CASSSTSGSGANVLTF	TRBV6-6	TRBJ2-6	few	.
TGTGCCAGCTATGAGGGGGGACACACAGATACGCAGTATTTT	CASYEGGHTDTQYF	TRBV19	TRBJ2-3	.	.
TGTGCCAGCAGGAGAGAGTGGGGGGGGCAAGAGCAGTACTTC	CASRREWGGQEQYF	TRBV2	TRBJ2-5	.	.
TGCGCCAGCAGCTTCGCCAACAGGGGAGGGAACACTGAAGCTTTCTTT	CASSFANRGGNTEAFF	TRBV5-1	TRBJ1-1	.	TRBD1
TGTGCCAGCAACCCCCTGGACAGCTCCTACGAGCAGTACTTC	CASNPLDSSYEQYF	TRBV2	TRBJ2-7	.	.
TGTGCCAGCACCCCGCTGGGGGGGCACCGGGACTTC	CASTPLGGHRDF	TRBV7-9	TRBJ2-4	.	.
TGCGCCAGCAGCCCGCGCGGGACAGCGAACACTGAAGCTTTCTTT	CASSPRGTANTEAFF	TRBV4-1	TRBJ1-1	.	TRBD1
TGTGCCAGCAGTTATTACGTCGGGGCACGGAACGAAAAACTGTTTTTT	CASSYYVGARNEKLFF	TRBV6-5	TRBJ1-4	few	.
TGTGCCAGCTCATCCGGACTGAACACCGGGGAGCTGTTTTTT	CASSSGLNTGELFF	TRBV18	TRBJ2-2	.	.
TGTGCCAGCTCACCAATGAGTTCTAACTATGGCTACACCTTC	CASSPMSSNYGYTF	TRBV18	TRBJ1-2	.	.
TGCGCCAGCAGTGATGGATGGGCTGCTGGAAACACCATATATTTT	CASSDGWAAGNTIYF	TRBV10-1	TRBJ1-3	.	.
TGTGCCAGCAGCTCTGTATACGGGGACAGGAGGGGCTATGGCTACACCTTC	CASSSVYGDRRGYGYTF	TRBV11-2	TRBJ1-2	.	TRBD1
TGCGCCAGCAGCTTGCGGGTACCTAACACCGGGGAGCTGTTTTTT	CASSLRVPNTGELFF	TRBV5-1	TRBJ2-2	.	.
TGTGCCTGGGGGACAGGGATGAACACTGAAGCTTTCTTT	CAWGTGMNTEAFF	TRBV30	TRBJ1-1	.	TRBD1
TGTGCCAGCAGCCCCACGGGACTCATGAACACTGAAGCTTTCTTT	CASSPTGLMNTEAFF	TRBV11-2	TRBJ1-1	.	.
TGTGCCTGGACTAGCGGTTACAATGAGCAGTTCTTC	CAWTSGYNEQFF	TRBV30	TRBJ2-1	.	TRBD2
TGCGCCAGCACTTTAGGACAGGGGGGATCATGGAACACCGGGGAGCTGTTTTTT	CASTLGQGGSWNTGELFF	TRBV5-1	TRBJ2-2	.	TRBD1
TGTGCCAGCAGCCCTTTAGGGTTAAATGAAAAACTGTTTTTT	CASSPLGLNEKLFF	TRBV5-5	TRBJ1-4	once	.
TGTGCCAGCTCACGCGGGACAGGGGATACTGAAGCTTTCTTT	CASSRGTGDTEAFF	TRBV18	TRBJ1-1	.	TRBD1
TGTGCCAGCAGACGTCTAGCGGGGGGGCCTTGGGAGACCCAGTACTTC	CASRRLAGGPWETQYF	TRBV27	TRBJ2-5	.	TRBD2
TGCGCCAGCAGCTTGTGGGGAACAGGAGATAATTCACCCCTCCACTTT	CASSLWGTGDNSPLHF	TRBV5-1	TRBJ1-6	.	.
TGTGCCAGCAGCTTGATTTCCGGCAGAGGGTTGAATCAGCCCCAGCATTTT	CASSLISGRGLNQPQHF	TRBV5-6	TRBJ1-5	.	.
TGCAGCGGTTTAGGGGACGGGAATGAAAAACTGTTTTTT	CSGLGDGNEKLFF	TRBV29-1	TRBJ1-4	.	.
TGTGCCAGCAGTGAGTCCTACAGGGTTCAAGAGACCCAGTACTTC	CASSESYRVQETQYF	TRBV2	TRBJ2-5	.	.